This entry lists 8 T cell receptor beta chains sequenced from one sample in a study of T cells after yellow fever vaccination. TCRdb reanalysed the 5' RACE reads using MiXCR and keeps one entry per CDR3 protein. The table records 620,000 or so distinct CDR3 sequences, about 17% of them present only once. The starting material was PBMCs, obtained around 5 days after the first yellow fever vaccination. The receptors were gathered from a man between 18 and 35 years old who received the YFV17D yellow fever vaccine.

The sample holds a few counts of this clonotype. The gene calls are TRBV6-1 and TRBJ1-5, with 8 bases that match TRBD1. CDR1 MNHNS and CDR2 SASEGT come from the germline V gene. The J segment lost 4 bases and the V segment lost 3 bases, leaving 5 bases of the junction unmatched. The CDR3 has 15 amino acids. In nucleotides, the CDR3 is TGTGCCAGCAGTGAGGGACAGGCGGGGAATCAGCCCCAGCATTTT. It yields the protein CASSEGQAGNQPQHF.

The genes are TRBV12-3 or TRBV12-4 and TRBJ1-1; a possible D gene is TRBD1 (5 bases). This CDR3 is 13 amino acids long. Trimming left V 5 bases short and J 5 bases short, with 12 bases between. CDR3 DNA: TGTGCCAGCAGTCCAGGGTTAAGGACTGAAGCTTTCTTT. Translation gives CASSPGLRTEAFF.

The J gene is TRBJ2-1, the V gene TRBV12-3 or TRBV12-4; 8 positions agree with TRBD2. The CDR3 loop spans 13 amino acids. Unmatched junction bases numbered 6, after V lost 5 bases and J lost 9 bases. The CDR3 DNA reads TGTGCCAGCAGTGCGGGACTAGAGTCTGAGCAGTTCTTC. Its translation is CASSAGLESEQFF.

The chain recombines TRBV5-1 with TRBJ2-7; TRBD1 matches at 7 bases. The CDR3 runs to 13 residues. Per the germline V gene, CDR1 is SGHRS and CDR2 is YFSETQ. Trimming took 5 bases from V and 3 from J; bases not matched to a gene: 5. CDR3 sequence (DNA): TGCGCCAGCAGATCCGGACAGGTCTACGAGCAGTACTTC. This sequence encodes CASRSGQVYEQYF.

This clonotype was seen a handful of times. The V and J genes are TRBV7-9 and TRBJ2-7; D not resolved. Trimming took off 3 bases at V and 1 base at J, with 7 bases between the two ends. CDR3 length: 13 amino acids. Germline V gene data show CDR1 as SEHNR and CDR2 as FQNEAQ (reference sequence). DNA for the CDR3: TGTGCCAGCAGCTTTTCTGGGTCCTACGAGCAGTACTTC. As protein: CASSFSGSYEQYF.

The DNA for the CDR3 is TGTGCCAGCAGCCTAAGGAGGGAGAGCACCGGGGAGCTGTTTTTT. It encodes CASSLRRESTGELFF. The genes are TRBV9 and TRBJ2-2, with D possibly TRBD2 on 6 matching bases. Trimming stripped 4 bases from V and 4 bases from J, with 14 bases between. CDR1 is SGDLS, CDR2 YYNGEE, per germline. CDR3 length: 15 residues.

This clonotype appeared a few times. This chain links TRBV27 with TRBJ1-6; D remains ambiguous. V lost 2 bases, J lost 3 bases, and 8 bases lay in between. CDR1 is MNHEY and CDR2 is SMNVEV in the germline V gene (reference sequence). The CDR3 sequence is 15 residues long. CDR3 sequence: CASSLDRGYNSPLHF. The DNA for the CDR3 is TGTGCCAGCAGTTTAGATCGTGGCTATAATTCACCCCTCCACTTT.

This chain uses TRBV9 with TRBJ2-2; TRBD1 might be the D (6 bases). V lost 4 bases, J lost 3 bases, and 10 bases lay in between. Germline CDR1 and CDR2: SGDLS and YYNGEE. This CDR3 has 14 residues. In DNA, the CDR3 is TGTGCCAGCAGCAACCGACAGGACACCGGGGAGCTGTTTTTT. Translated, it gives CASSNRQDTGELFF.